This T cell receptor (beta chain) is from a study of blood T cell repertoires in COVID-19. Across the whole study: PBMCs, B-cell-depleted T cells, or T cells provided the cDNA or gDNA that made up the material.

Original analysis: Estimation of nucleated cell counts was performed using reference gene primer amplification. Profiled with immunoSEQ multiplex PCR; TCRdb holds only in-frame clones, not every one. Clone size and the V and J calls come from that table; the DNA yielded D and trimming. The table includes some 280,000 clones, approximately 88% detected once. Germline V gene sequence: CDR1 LNHDA, CDR2 SQIVND (reference sequence). The CDR3 has 15 amino acids. V lost 3 bases to trimming and J lost 2 bases; unmatched junction nucleotides: 0. This TCR came from a woman in her 40s who had recovered from COVID-19. Sequenced input: peripheral blood. V gene TRBV19 combines with J gene TRBJ2-2, with TRBD1 matching 10 bases. The CDR3: CASSMTGGNTGELFF. CDR3 DNA: TGTGCCAGTAGTATGACAGGGGGCAACACCGGGGAGCTGTTTTTT.